This TCR beta chain is drawn from a study of T cell repertoires in cytomegalovirus infection. In the study overall: From public TCR beta signatures came an indication of both CMV infection and matching HLA type.

With regard to this clonotype: The target antigen is unknown.

Study-level points and caveats: Summed public TCR beta family frequency identified CMV carriers bearing the relevant HLA.

One entry per CDR3 protein, called by TCRdb with MiXCR from the reads. The table has about 140,000 distinct CDR3 sequences, about 6.5% seen once; the top ten hold around 17%. Sequenced material: PBMCs. The receptor was isolated from a human donor in good health (CMV status not recorded). Some clones in this sample may be carry-over from other donors' samples.

The CDR3 protein is CASSVPMRGAPNEQFF. CDR3 sequence (DNA): TGTGCCAGCAGTGTGCCCATGCGGGGGGCCCCCAATGAGCAGTTCTTC. The V gene is TRBV2, the J gene TRBJ2-1; TRBD2 matches at 8 bases. In germline, CDR1 is SNHLY, CDR2 FYNNEI. V shed 4 bases and J 6 bases; nucleotides not matched to a gene: 11. The CDR3 spans 16 residues.